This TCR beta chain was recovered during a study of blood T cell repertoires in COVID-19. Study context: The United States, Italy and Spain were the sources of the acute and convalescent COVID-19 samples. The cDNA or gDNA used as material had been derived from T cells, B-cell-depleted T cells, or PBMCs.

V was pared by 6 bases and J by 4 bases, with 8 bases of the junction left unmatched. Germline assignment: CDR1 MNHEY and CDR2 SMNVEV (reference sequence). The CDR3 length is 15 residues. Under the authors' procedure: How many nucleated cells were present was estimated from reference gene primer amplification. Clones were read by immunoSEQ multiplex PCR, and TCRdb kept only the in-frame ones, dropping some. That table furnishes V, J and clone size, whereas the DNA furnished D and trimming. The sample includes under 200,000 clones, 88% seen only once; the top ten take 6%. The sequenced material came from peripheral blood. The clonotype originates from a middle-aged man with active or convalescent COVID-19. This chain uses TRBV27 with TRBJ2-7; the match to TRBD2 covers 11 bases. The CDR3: CASRGTSGGGYEQYF. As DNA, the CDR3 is TGTGCCAGCAGGGGGACTAGCGGAGGGGGATACGAGCAGTACTTC.